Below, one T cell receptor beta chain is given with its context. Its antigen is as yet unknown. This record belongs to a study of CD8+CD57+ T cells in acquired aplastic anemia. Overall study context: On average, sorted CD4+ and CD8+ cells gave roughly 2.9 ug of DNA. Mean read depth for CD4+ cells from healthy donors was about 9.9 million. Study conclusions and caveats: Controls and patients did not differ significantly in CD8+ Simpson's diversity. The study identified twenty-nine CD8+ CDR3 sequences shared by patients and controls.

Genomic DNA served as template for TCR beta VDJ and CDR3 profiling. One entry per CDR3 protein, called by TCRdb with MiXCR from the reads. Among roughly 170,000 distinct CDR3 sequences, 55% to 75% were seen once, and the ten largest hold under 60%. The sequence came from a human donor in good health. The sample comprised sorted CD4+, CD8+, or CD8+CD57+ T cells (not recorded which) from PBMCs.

The CDR3 DNA is TGTGCCAGTAGTAGGACTAGTTATCAAGAGACCCAGTACTTC. The encoded protein is CASSRTSYQETQYF. The chain is built from TRBV19 and TRBJ2-5; 7 bases map to TRBD2. Looked up from germline, CDR1 is LNHDA and CDR2 is SQIVND (reference sequence). With V trimmed by 4 bases and J by 2 bases, 4 bases remained unmatched. CDR3 length: 14 residues.